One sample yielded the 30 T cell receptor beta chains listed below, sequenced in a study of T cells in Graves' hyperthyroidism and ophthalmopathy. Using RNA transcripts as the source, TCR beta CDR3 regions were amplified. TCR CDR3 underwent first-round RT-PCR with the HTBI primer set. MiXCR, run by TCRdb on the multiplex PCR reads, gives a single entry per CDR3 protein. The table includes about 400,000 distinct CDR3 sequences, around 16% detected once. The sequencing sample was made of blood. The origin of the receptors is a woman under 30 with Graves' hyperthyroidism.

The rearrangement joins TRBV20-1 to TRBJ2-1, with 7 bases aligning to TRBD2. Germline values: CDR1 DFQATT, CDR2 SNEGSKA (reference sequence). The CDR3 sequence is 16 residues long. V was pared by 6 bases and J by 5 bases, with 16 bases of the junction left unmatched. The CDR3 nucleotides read TGCAGTGCCTCGGGGGGACCGGGACGGCTTCACAATGAGCAGTTCTTC. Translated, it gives CSASGGPGRLHNEQFF.

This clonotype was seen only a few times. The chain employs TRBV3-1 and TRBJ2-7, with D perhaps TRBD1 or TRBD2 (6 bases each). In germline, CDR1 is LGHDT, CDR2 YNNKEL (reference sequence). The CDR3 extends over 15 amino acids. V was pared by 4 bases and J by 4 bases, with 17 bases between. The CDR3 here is CASSRGGGGRYEQYF. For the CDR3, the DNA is TGTGCCAGCAGCCGGGGCGGTGGGGGGCGGTACGAGCAGTACTTC.

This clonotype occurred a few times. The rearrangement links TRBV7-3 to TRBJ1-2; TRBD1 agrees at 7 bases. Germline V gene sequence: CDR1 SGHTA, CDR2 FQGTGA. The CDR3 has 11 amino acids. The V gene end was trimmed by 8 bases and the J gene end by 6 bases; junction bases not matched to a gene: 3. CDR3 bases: TGTGCCAGCGACAGGGAACATGGCTACACCTTC. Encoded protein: CASDREHGYTF.

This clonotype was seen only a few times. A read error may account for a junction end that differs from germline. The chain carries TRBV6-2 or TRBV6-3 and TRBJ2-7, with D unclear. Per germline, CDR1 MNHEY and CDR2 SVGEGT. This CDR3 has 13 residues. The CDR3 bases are TGTGCCAGCAGTTACCCTCATTCCTACGGGCAGTACTTC. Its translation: CASSYPHSYGQYF.

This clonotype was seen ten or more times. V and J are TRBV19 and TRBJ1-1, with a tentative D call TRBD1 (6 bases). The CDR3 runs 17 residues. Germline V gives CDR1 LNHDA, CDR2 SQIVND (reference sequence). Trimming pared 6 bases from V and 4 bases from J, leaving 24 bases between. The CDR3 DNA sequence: TGTGCCAGTAGAACCCAAGGGACAACGGAGCTTTTCACTGAAGCTTTCTTT. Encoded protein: CASRTQGTTELFTEAFF. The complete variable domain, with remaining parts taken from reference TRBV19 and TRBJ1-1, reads DGGITQSPKYLFRKEGQNVTLSCEQNLNHDAMYWYRQDPGQGLRLIYYSQIVNDFQKGDIAEGYSVSREKKESFPLTVTSAQKNPTAFYLCASRTQGTTELFTEAFFGQGTRLTVV.

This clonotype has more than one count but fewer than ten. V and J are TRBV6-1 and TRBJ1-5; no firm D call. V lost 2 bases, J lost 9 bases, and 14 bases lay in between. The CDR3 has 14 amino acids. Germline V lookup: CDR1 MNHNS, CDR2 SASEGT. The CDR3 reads CASSERVSGLPQHF. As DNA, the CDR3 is TGTGCCAGCAGTGAACGTGTCAGCGGATTGCCCCAGCATTTT.

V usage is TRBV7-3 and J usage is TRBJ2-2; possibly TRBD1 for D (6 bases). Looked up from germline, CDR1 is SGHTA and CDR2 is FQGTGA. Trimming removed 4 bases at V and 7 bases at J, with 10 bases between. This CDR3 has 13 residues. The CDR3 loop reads CASSYRVNGELFF. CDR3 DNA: TGTGCCAGCAGCTACAGGGTTAACGGGGAGCTGTTTTTT.

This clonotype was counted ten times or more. The CDR3 spells CASSLNRGNTEAFF. CDR3 DNA: TGTGCCAGCAGCTTAAACAGGGGTAACACTGAAGCTTTCTTT. The chain is built from TRBV7-2 and TRBJ1-1; 7 nucleotides align to TRBD1. Germline V gives CDR1 SGHTA, CDR2 FQGNSA. V lost 2 bases, J lost 2 bases, and 2 bases stayed unmatched. The CDR3 spans 14 residues.

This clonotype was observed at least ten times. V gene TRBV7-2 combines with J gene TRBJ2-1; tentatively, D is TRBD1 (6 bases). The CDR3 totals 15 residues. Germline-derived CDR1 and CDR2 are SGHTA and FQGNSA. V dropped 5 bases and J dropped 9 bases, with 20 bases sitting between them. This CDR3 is CASSTSTGSGSEQFF. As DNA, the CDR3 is TGTGCCAGCAGCACTTCAACAGGGTCAGGTAGTGAGCAGTTCTTC. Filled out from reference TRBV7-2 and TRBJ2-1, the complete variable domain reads GAGVSQSPSNKVTEKGKDVELRCDPISGHTALYWYRQSLGQGLEFLIYFQGNSAPDKSGLPSDRFSAERTGGSVSTLTIQRTQQEDSAVYLCASSTSTGSGSEQFFGPGTRLTVL.

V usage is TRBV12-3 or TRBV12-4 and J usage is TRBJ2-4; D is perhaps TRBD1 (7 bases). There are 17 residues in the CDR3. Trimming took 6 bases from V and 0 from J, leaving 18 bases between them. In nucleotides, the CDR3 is TGTGCCAGCAGAGCCGGGGGACAGTTACTAGCCAAAAACATTCAGTACTTC. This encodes CASRAGGQLLAKNIQYF.

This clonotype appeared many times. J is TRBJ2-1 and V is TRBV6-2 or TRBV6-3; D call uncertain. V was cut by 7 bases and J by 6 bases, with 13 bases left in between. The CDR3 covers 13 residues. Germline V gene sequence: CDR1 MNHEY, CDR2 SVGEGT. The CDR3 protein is CASNRDIANEQFF. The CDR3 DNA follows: TGTGCCAGCAACCGTGACATTGCCAATGAGCAGTTCTTC.

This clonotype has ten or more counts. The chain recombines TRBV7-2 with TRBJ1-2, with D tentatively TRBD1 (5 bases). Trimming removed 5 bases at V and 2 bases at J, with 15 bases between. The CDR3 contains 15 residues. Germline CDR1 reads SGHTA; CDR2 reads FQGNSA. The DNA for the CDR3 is TGTGCCAGCAGCGTTCCGGGACGGTCGAACTATGGCTACACCTTC. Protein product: CASSVPGRSNYGYTF.

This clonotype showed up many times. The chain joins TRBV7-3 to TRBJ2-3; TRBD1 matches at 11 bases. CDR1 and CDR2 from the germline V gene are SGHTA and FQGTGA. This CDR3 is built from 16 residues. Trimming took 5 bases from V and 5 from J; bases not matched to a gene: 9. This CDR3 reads CASSARPGQGVDTQYF. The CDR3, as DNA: TGTGCCAGCAGCGCTCGACCGGGACAGGGGGTAGATACGCAGTATTTT.

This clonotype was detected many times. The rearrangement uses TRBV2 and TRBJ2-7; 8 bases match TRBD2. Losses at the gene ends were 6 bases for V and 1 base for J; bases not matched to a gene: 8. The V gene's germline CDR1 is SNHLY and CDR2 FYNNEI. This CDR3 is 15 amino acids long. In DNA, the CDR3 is TGTGCCAGCAGAACCCGCGGGGGGCGATCCTACGAGCAGTACTTC. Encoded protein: CASRTRGGRSYEQYF.

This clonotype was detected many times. The DNA for the CDR3 is TGTGCCAGCAGTTTAGAACAGACCTACAATGAGCAGTTCTTC. Encoded protein: CASSLEQTYNEQFF. The chain carries TRBV28 and TRBJ2-1, with D uncertain. V was pared by 2 bases and J by 2 bases, with 7 bases between. This CDR3 is 14 amino acids long. CDR1 and CDR2 from the germline V gene are MDHEN and SYDVKM.

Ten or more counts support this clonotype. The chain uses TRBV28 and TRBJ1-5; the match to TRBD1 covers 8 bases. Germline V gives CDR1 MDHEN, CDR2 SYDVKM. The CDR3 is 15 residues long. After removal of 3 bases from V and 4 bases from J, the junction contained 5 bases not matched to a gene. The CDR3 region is CASSFAYRGNQPQHF. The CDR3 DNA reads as TGTGCCAGCAGTTTTGCCTACAGGGGGAATCAGCCCCAGCATTTT.

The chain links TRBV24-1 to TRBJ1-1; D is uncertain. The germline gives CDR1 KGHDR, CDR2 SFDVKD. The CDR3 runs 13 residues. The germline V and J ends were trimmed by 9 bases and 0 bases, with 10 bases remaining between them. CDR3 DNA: TGTGCCACCCGGAGAGGGCTGAACACTGAAGCTTTCTTT. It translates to CATRRGLNTEAFF.

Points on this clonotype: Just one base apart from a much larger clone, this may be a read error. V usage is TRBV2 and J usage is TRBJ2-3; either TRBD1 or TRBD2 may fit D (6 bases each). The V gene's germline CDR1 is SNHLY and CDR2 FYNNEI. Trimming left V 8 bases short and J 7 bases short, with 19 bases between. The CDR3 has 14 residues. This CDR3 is CASVSGGRTNTQYF. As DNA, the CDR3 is TGTGCCAGCGTCAGTGGGGGGCGTACGAATACGCAGTATTTT. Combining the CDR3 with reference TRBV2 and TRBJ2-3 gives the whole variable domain EPEVTQTPSHQVTQMGQEVILRCVPISNHLYFYWYRQILGQKVEFLVSFYNNEISEKSEIFDDQFSVERPDGSNFTLKIRSTKLEDSAMYFCASVSGGRTNTQYFGPGTRLTVL.

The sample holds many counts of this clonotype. The CDR3 protein is CATAGGQSYEQYF. Written as DNA, the CDR3 is TGTGCCACCGCCGGGGGACAGTCCTACGAGCAGTACTTC. The rearrangement uses TRBV24-1 and TRBJ2-7; a weak D match, TRBD1 (7 bases). The CDR3 consists of 13 residues. The V gene lost 9 bases and the J gene lost 1 base, with 12 bases spanning the gap. CDR1 and CDR2 from the germline V gene are KGHDR and SFDVKD.

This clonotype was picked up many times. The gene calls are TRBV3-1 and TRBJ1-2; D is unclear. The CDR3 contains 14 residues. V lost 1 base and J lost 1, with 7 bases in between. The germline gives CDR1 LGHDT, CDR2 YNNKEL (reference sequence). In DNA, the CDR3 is TGTGCCAGCAGCCAAGGCGTTAATAACTATGGCTACACCTTC. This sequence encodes CASSQGVNNYGYTF.

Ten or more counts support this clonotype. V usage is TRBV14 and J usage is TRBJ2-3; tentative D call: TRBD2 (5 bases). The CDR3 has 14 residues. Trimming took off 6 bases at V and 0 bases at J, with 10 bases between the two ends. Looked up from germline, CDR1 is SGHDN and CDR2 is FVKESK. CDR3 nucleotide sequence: TGTGCCAGCAGTAACGGGGTTAGCACAGATACGCAGTATTTT. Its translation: CASSNGVSTDTQYF.

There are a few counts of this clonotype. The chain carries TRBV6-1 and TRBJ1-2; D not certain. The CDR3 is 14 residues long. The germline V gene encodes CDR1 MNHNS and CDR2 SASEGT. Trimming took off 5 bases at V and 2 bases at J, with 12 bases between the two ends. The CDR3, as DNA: TGTGCCAGCAGTCGGACCTTAGGAAACTATGGCTACACCTTC. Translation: CASSRTLGNYGYTF.

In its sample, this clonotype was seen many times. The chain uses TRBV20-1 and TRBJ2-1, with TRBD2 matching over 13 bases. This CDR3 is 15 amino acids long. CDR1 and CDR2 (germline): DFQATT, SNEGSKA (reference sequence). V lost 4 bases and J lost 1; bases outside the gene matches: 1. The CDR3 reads CSAKLAGGSYNEQFF. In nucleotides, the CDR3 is TGCAGTGCTAAACTAGCGGGAGGGTCCTACAATGAGCAGTTCTTC.

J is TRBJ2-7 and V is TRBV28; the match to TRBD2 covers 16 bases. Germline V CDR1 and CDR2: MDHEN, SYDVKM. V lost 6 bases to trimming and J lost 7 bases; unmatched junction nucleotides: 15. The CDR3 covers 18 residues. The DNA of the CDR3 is TGTGCCAGCAGCCCCATCGGCGGGACTAGCGGGAGGGGAAGGGAGCAGTACTTC. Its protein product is CASSPIGGTSGRGREQYF.

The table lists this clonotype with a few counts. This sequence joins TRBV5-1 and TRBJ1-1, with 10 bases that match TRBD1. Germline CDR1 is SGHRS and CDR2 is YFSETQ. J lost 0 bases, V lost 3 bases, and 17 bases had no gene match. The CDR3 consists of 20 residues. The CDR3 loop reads CASSSSLNWDRGGLNTEAFF. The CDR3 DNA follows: TGCGCCAGCAGCTCCTCACTAAATTGGGACAGGGGAGGTTTGAACACTGAAGCTTTCTTT. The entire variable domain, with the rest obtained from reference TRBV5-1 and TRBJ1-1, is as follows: KAGVTQTPRYLIKTRGQQVTLSCSPISGHRSVSWYQQTPGQGLQFLFEYFSETQRNKGNFPGRFSGRQFSNSRSEMNVSTLELGDSALYLCASSSSLNWDRGGLNTEAFFGQGTRLTVV.

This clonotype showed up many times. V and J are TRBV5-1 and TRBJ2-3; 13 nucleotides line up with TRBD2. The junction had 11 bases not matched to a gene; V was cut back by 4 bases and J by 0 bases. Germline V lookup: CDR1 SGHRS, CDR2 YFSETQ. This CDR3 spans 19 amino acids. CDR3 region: CASSRGLAGERPSTDTQYF. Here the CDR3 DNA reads TGCGCCAGCAGCCGAGGACTAGCGGGGGAGAGACCTAGCACAGATACGCAGTATTTT.

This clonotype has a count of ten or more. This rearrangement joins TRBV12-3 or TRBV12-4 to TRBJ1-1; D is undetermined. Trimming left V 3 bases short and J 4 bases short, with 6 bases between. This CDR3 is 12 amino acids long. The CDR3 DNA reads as TGTGCCAGCAGTTTCTCCGCCACTGAAGCTTTCTTT. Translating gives CASSFSATEAFF.

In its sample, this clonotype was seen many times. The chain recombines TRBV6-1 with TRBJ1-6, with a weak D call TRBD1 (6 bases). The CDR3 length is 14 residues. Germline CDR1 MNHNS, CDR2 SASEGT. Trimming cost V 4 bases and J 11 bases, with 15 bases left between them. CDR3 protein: CASSAQIQGPPLHF. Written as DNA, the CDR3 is TGTGCCAGCAGTGCCCAGATACAGGGCCCACCCCTCCACTTT.

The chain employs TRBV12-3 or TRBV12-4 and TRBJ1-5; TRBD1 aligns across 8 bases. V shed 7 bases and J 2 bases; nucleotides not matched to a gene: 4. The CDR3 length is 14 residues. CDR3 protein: CASTQGAGNQPQHF. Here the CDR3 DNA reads TGTGCCAGCACCCAGGGGGCTGGCAATCAGCCCCAGCATTTT.

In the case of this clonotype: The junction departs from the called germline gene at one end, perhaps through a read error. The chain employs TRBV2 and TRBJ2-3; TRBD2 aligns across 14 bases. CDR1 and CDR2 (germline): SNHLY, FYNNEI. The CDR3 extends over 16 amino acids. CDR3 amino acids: CAGRSGLAGGADTQYF. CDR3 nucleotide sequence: TGTGCCGGCAGATCAGGACTAGCGGGGGGCGCAGATACGCAGTATTTT.